This TCR beta chain derives from a study of shared clonotypes between healthy human individuals. Study-wide findings and caveats: Several donors showed sharing of 4.5% to 6% of naive CD4 clonotypes.

Assay execution proceeded at the deep level. Each subset's genomic DNA was shared equally among a number of immunoSEQ plates. The table came from immunoSEQ multiplex PCR; TCRdb's copy has only in-frame clones and leaves some out. The data hold approximately 2,300,000 clones, with about nine tenths observed a single time. A word on this clone: Antigen specificity is unknown.

This receptor was obtained from a man aged 18-30 years in good health. Some clones in this sample may be carry-over from other donors' samples. The sequenced material came from naive CD4+ T cells from PBMCs. Subset reported: CD45RA+ positively selected.

Here the CDR3 DNA reads TGTGCCAGCAGAAAGGGACAGGGGATAAACTATGGCTACACCTTC. This sequence encodes CASRKGQGINYGYTF. This chain links TRBV28 with TRBJ1-2; 10 bases are a match to TRBD1. The CDR3 is 15 residues long. Per germline, CDR1 MDHEN and CDR2 SYDVKM. V trimming: 6 bases; J trimming: 2 bases; junction bases outside the gene matches: 6.